This note documents a single T cell receptor (beta chain) sequence. These data originate in a study of patients and donors after allogeneic stem cell transplantation. TCRdb re-analysed the RT-PCR reads in MiXCR, keeping a single row per CDR3 protein. The sample records about 410,000 distinct CDR3 sequences, 16% being singletons. Source material: blood, either unsorted or a sorted T cell fraction (not recorded which). The TCR was taken from a human donor who was either an allogeneic HSCT recipient or a stem cell or donor lymphocyte infusion donor (not recorded which). It is not recorded whose cells these are; they may come from a transplant donor.

The CDR3 region is CASSLDLSGTQFF. CDR3 in DNA: TGTGCCAGCAGCTTAGATTTGAGCGGGACCCAGTTCTTC. V usage is TRBV11-3 and J usage is TRBJ2-1; 7 nucleotides align to TRBD2. Germline V lookup: CDR1 SGHNT, CDR2 YENEEA. Trimming cost V 0 bases and J 13 bases; bases outside gene matches: 6. The CDR3 runs 13 residues.